This entry lists 22 T cell receptor beta chains sequenced from one sample in a study of kidney transplant recipient with SARS-CoV-2 infection. TCRdb reprocessed the reads with MiXCR, giving one entry per CDR3 protein. The sample contains about 240,000 distinct CDR3 sequences, roughly 26% of which appear only once. The sequencing here drew on a blood sample, taken at baseline and between days 110 and 120 from a kidney transplant recipient. The origin of the receptors is a young adult male patient who had COVID-19 and was a kidney transplant recipient. Certain T cells may be donor cells from the graft.

Points on this clonotype: A much bigger clone sits one base away, suggesting this may be a read error. V usage is TRBV11-1 and J usage is TRBJ1-2; D is ambiguous. The germline V gene has CDR1 SGHAT and CDR2 FQDESV (reference sequence). This CDR3 has 17 amino acids. CDR3 loop: CASSSGNKAGKTYVYTF. CDR3 bases: TGTGCCAGCAGCAGCGGAAATAAGGCTGGAAAGACCTATGTCTACACCTTC.

The count of this clonotype is one. It may be a read error: a sequence one base away is much more abundant. The J gene is TRBJ2-2, the V gene TRBV9; 8 bases match TRBD1. The CDR3 contains 16 residues. In germline, CDR1 is SGDLS, CDR2 YYNGEE. CDR3 bases: TGTGCCAGCGGCGTCCGGACAGGGTGGGACACCGGGGAGCTGTTTTTT. This translates into CASGVRTGWDTGELFF. Full variable domain (rest looked up from reference TRBV9 and TRBJ2-2): DSGVTQTPKHLITATGQRVTLRCSPRSGDLSVYWYQQSLDQGLQFLIQYYNGEERAKGNILERFSAQQFPDLHSELNLSSLELGDSALYFCASGVRTGWDTGELFFGEGSRLTVL.

To note about this clonotype: A much larger clone sits a single nucleotide away, making a read error possible. The rearrangement joins TRBV7-6 to TRBJ2-5; the match to TRBD2 covers 9 bases. The CDR3 is 14 residues long. Germline V gene sequence: CDR1 SGHVS, CDR2 FNYEAQ. The CDR3, as DNA: TGTGCCAGCAGCCCAGGGACTAGCAGAGAGGCCCAGTACTTC. Its protein product is CASSPGTSREAQYF.

This clonotype was counted at least ten times. This rearrangement joins TRBV7-6 to TRBJ1-5, with TRBD1 as a possible D gene (6 bases). The CDR3 length is 14 residues. Germline CDR1 SGHVS, CDR2 FNYEAQ. V was clipped by 3 bases and J by 9 bases, with 15 bases between them. CDR3 DNA sequence: TGTGCCAGCAGCTTGGACAGCTACAGCGGGCCCCAGCATTTT. It is translated as CASSLDSYSGPQHF.

This clonotype appeared many times. The chain carries TRBV6-5 and TRBJ2-6; D is undetermined. The V gene's germline CDR1 is MNHEY and CDR2 SVGAGI. V lost 6 bases to trimming and J lost 0 bases, with 6 bases between them. The CDR3 loop spans 14 amino acids. The CDR3 nucleotides are TGTGCCAGCAGCCGTAGCTCTGGGGCCAACGTCCTGACTTTC. Protein: CASSRSSGANVLTF.

With regard to this clonotype: A read error may produce the germline difference seen at one junction end. This chain links TRBV5-8 with TRBJ2-1, with D possibly being TRBD1 or TRBD2 (5 bases each). This CDR3 has 15 amino acids. Germline values: CDR1 SGHTS, CDR2 YDEGEE. This CDR3 is CASSPSRVGGNGQFF. The CDR3 nucleotides read TGTGCCAGCAGCCCATCCAGGGTCGGAGGCAATGGGCAGTTCTTC.

Of note for this clonotype: Given a much more abundant clone one base away, this may be a read error. The chain uses TRBV7-3 and TRBJ2-1, with 10 bases that match TRBD2. The length of the CDR3 is 14 residues. Germline V gene data show CDR1 as SGHTA and CDR2 as FQGTGA. V lost 5 bases, J lost 9 bases, and 7 bases stayed unmatched. CDR3 residues: CASSPQLAGVEQFF. CDR3 coding DNA: TGTGCCAGCAGCCCCCAGCTAGCGGGAGTTGAGCAGTTCTTC.

In this sample, this clonotype turned up many times. The V gene is TRBV28, the J gene TRBJ1-1; the D gene is possibly TRBD1 (5 bases). Trimming left V 6 bases short and J 5 bases short, with 19 bases between. The CDR3 spans 15 residues. The V gene's germline CDR1 is MDHEN and CDR2 SYDVKM. CDR3 in DNA: TGTGCCAGCAGGCACGGGGGGTACAGTAAGACTGAAGCTTTCTTT. Protein product: CASRHGGYSKTEAFF.

In this sample, this clonotype turned up many times. The chain is built from TRBV24-1 and TRBJ1-1; unclear D gene. Trimming cost V 5 bases and J 1 base, with 7 bases left between them. CDR1 and CDR2 (germline): KGHDR, SFDVKD. This CDR3 has 13 residues. CDR3 residues: CATSVGENTEAFF. The DNA for the CDR3 is TGTGCCACCAGTGTTGGGGAGAACACTGAAGCTTTCTTT.

This clonotype showed up many times. V gene TRBV10-2 combines with J gene TRBJ1-5; D uncertain. V lost 7 bases to trimming and J lost 0 bases, with 13 bases between them. This CDR3 region has 15 residues. Germline V gives CDR1 WSHSY, CDR2 SAAADI. This chain's CDR3 is CASTGPDYSNQPQHF. The CDR3 DNA sequence: TGCGCCAGCACCGGCCCAGACTATAGCAATCAGCCCCAGCATTTT.

This clonotype was seen at least ten times. CDR3 nucleotide sequence: TGTGCCAGCACTGTCTCGACAGGGACGGTCTACGAGCAGTACTTC. It translates to CASTVSTGTVYEQYF. V gene TRBV2 combines with J gene TRBJ2-7, with 7 bases fitting TRBD1. Trimming took 7 bases from V and 3 from J; bases not matched to a gene: 12. This CDR3 has 15 residues. Per the germline V gene, CDR1 is SNHLY and CDR2 is FYNNEI.

Of note for this clonotype: This may come from a read error, since a much larger clone is one base off. The chain carries TRBV6-5 and TRBJ2-7; 7 bases are shared with TRBD2. The CDR3 consists of 12 residues. Germline lookup yields CDR1 MNHEY and CDR2 SVGAGI. The CDR3 DNA reads as TGTGTCAGCAGAGGGACTACCTACGAGCAGTACTTC. The encoded protein is CVSRGTTYEQYF.

Many counts were recorded for this clonotype. The genes are TRBV2 and TRBJ1-2, with D tentatively TRBD1 (5 bases). This CDR3 is built from 13 residues. CDR1 SNHLY and CDR2 FYNNEI come from the germline V gene. The ends were cut back, 8 bases at V and 0 bases at J, with 10 bases in the middle. CDR3: CASGRDPNYGYTF. DNA for the CDR3: TGTGCCAGCGGCCGGGACCCTAACTATGGCTACACCTTC.

As regards this clonotype: This may stem from a read error, because a much larger clone lies one nucleotide away. V usage is TRBV28 and J usage is TRBJ2-7, with no clear D. V shed 10 bases and J shed 0 bases, with 19 bases lying between them. The CDR3 has 15 amino acids. The germline CDR1 and CDR2 sequences are MDHEN and SYDVKM. CDR3 loop: CANNSLSGPSYEQYF. As DNA, the CDR3 is TGTGCCAATAACAGTTTGTCCGGGCCCTCCTACGAGCAGTACTTC.

This clonotype has just one count. A read error may be the cause here, since a much bigger clone is one base away. In this CDR3 the conserved last residue, phenylalanine or tryptophan, is missing, so a read error is likely. V gene TRBV5-8 combines with J gene TRBJ1-6; D unclear. Germline CDR1 and CDR2: SGHTS and YDEGEE. This CDR3 is built from 15 residues. Trimming stripped 1 base from V and 2 bases from J, with 7 bases between. The CDR3 sequence: CASSLMPAYNSPLHV. In DNA, the CDR3 is TGTGCCAGCAGCTTGATGCCAGCCTATAATTCACCCCTCCACGTT.

Ten or more counts support this clonotype. The V call is TRBV7-9, the J call TRBJ1-2, with 9 bases that match TRBD1. The germline gives CDR1 SEHNR, CDR2 FQNEAQ (reference sequence). The CDR3 spans 16 residues. V was clipped by 0 bases and J by 4 bases; unmatched bases: 6. The CDR3 DNA sequence: TGTGCCAGCAGCTTAGCCCGGGACAGGGAAACCTATGGCTACACCTTC. It translates to CASSLARDRETYGYTF. Drawing the rest from reference TRBV7-9 and TRBJ1-2, the complete variable domain is DTGVSQNPRHKITKRGQNVTFRCDPISEHNRLYWYRQTLGQGPEFLTYFQNEAQLEKSRLLSDRFSAERPKGSFSTLEIQRTEQGDSAMYLCASSLARDRETYGYTFGSGTRLTVV.

Worth noting for this clonotype: A much bigger clone sits one base away, suggesting this may be a read error. The CDR3 sequence is CANSLFGGPDTGELFF. CDR3 in DNA: TGTGCCAACAGCTTATTTGGGGGGCCTGACACCGGGGAGCTGTTTTTT. V and J are TRBV7-3 and TRBJ2-2, with D possibly being TRBD1 or TRBD2 (6 bases each). Per the germline V gene, CDR1 is SGHTA and CDR2 is FQGTGA. This CDR3 region has 16 residues.

As to this clonotype: This may be a read error: a much more frequent sequence differs by one nucleotide. The J gene is TRBJ1-2, the V gene TRBV25-1, with D unclear. Germline loops: CDR1 MGHDK, CDR2 SYGVNS. The CDR3 is made up of 17 amino acids. The V end lost 5 bases, the J end lost 4 bases, and 23 bases lay between the germline ends. The CDR3 nucleotides read TGTGCCAGCAGTATTCCATTAGAACTGGGAAAGGCCTATGGCTACACCTTC. Encoded protein: CASSIPLELGKAYGYTF.

This clonotype appeared many times. V is TRBV29-1 and J is TRBJ1-1; D unclear. CDR1 is SQVTM and CDR2 is ANQGSEA in the germline V gene. V lost 6 bases and J lost 1, with 9 bases in between. The CDR3 is 12 amino acids. The CDR3 spells CSVYAANTEAFF. The CDR3 coding sequence is TGCAGCGTCTACGCAGCGAACACTGAAGCTTTCTTT.

Only one count was recorded for this clonotype. One base away lies a much larger clone, so this may be a sequencing read error. The chain couples TRBV6-5 to TRBJ2-1, with 16 bases that match TRBD2. The V segment lost 2 bases and the J segment 9 bases; nucleotides outside the gene matches: 10. Germline V lookup: CDR1 MNHEY, CDR2 SVGAGI. The CDR3 loop spans 18 amino acids. CDR3 protein: CASSYPGLAGGGEGEQFF. The CDR3 coding sequence is TGTGCCAGCAGTTACCCGGGACTAGCGGGAGGGGGTGAGGGTGAGCAGTTCTTC.

This clonotype was detected ten times or more. This chain uses TRBV9 with TRBJ2-1; tentatively, D is TRBD2 (7 bases). Germline CDR1 SGDLS, CDR2 YYNGEE. V gave up 2 bases and J gave up 8 bases, with 17 bases separating them. The CDR3 is 15 amino acids. CDR3 loop: CASSVGGGLAHEQFF. CDR3 in DNA: TGTGCCAGCAGCGTGGGAGGGGGGCTAGCCCATGAGCAGTTCTTC.

This clonotype occurred a few times. The chain couples TRBV7-6 to TRBJ2-3; D not resolved. Germline CDR1 reads SGHVS; CDR2 reads FNYEAQ. CDR3 length equals 15 residues. The V gene lost 2 bases and the J gene lost 0 bases, with 9 bases spanning the gap. CDR3 sequence (DNA): TGTGCCAGCAGCTTAACACACGATAGCACAGATACGCAGTATTTT. Translated, it gives CASSLTHDSTDTQYF.